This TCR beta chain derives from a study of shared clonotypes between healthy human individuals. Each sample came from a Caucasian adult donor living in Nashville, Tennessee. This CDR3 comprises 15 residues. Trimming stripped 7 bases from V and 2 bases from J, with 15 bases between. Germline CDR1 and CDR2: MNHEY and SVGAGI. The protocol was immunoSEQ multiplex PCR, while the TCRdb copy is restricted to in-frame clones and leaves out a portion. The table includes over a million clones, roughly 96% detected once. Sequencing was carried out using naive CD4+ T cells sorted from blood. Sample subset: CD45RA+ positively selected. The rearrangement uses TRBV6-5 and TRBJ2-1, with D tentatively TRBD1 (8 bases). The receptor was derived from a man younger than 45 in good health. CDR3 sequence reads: CASTLTGGAYNEQFF. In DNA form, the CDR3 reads TGTGCCAGCACCCTAACAGGGGGGGCCTACAATGAGCAGTTCTTC.